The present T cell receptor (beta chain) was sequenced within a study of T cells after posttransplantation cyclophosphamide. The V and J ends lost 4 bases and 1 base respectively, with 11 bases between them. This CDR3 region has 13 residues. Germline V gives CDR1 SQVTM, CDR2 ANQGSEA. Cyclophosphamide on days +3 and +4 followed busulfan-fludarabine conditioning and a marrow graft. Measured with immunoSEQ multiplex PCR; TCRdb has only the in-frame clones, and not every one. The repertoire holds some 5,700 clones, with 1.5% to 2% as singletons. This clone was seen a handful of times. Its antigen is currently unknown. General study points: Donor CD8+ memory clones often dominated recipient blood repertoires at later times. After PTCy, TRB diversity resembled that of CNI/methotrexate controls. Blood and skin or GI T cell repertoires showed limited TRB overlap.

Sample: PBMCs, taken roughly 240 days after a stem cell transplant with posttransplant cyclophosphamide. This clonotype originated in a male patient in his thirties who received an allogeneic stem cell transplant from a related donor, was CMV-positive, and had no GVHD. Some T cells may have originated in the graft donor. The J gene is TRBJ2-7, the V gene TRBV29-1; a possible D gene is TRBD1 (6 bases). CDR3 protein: CSVGRQGSYEQYF. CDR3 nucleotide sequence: TGCAGCGTTGGCCGGCAGGGGTCCTACGAGCAGTACTTC.